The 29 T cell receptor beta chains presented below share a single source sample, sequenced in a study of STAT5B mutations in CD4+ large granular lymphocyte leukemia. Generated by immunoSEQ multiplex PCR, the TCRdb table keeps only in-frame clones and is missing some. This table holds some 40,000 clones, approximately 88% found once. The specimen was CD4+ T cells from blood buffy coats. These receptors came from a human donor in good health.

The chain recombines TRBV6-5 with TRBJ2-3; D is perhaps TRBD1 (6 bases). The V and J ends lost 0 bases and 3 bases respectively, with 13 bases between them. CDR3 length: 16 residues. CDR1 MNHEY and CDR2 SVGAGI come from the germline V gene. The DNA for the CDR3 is TGTGCCAGCAGTTACTCCCCAGGGGAAAGGACAGATACGCAGTATTTT. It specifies CASSYSPGERTDTQYF.

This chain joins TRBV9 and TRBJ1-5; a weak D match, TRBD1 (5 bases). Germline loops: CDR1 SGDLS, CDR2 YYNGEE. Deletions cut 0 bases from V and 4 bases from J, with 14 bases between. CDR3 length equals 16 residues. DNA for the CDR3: TGTGCCAGCAGCGTAGCCCCTTTCGGGGGGAATCAGCCCCAGCATTTT. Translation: CASSVAPFGGNQPQHF.

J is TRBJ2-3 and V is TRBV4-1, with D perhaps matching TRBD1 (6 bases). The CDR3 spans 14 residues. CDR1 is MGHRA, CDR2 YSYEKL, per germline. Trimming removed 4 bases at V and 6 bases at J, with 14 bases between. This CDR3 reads CASSLPGAGDTQYF. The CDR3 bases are TGCGCCAGCAGCCTCCCAGGGGCCGGGGATACGCAGTATTTT.

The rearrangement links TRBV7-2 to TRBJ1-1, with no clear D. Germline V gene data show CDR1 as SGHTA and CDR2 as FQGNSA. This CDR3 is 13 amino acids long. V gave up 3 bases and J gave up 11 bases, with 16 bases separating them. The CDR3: CASSFGSPSRAFF. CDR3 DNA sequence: TGTGCCAGCAGCTTTGGGTCCCCCTCCAGGGCTTTCTTT.

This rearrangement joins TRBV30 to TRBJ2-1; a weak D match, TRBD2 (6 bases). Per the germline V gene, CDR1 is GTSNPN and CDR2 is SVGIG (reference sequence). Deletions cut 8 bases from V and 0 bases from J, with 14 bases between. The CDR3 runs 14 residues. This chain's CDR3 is CASRDGSSYNEQFF. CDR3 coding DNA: TGTGCCAGTAGGGACGGGAGCTCCTACAATGAGCAGTTCTTC.

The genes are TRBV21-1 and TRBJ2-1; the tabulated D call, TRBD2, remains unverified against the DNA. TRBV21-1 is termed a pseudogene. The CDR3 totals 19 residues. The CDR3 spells CATSIPVSGSGRFFNEQFF. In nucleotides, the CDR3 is TGTGCCACCTCCATTCCGGTATCTGGGAGCGGGCGGTTTTTCAATGAGCAGTTCTTC.

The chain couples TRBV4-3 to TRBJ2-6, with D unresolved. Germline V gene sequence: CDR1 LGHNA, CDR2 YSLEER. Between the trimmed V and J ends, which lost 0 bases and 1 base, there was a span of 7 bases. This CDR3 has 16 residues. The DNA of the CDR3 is TGCGCCAGCAGCCAAGACATTACGTCTGGGGCCAACGTCCTGACTTTC. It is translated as CASSQDITSGANVLTF.

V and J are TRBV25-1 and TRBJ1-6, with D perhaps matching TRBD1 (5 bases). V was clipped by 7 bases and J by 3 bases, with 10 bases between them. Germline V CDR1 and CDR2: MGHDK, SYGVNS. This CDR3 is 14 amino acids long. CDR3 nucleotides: TGTGCCAGCACCGGGACGGGCTATAATTCACCCCTCCACTTT. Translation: CASTGTGYNSPLHF. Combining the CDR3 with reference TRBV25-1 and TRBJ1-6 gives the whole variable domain EADIYQTPRYLVIGTGKKITLECSQTMGHDKMYWYQQDPGMELHLIHYSYGVNSTEKGDLSSESTVSRIRTEHFPLTLESARPSHTSQYLCASTGTGYNSPLHFGNGTRLTVT.

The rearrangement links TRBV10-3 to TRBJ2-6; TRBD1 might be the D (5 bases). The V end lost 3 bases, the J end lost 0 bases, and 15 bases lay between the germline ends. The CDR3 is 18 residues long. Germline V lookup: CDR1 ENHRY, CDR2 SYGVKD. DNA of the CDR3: TGTGCCATCAGTGATGGTACAGGTGAGAACTCTGGGGCCAACGTCCTGACTTTC. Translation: CAISDGTGENSGANVLTF.

Here the CDR3 reads CASSVFEGSYNEQFF. CDR3 DNA: TGTGCCAGCAGTGTATTTGAGGGTTCCTACAATGAGCAGTTCTTC. The chain has TRBV6-1 and TRBJ2-1; D possibly corresponds to TRBD2 (5 bases). CDR1 is MNHNS, CDR2 SASEGT, per germline. There are 15 residues in the CDR3. Trimming took off 4 bases at V and 1 base at J, with 11 bases between the two ends.

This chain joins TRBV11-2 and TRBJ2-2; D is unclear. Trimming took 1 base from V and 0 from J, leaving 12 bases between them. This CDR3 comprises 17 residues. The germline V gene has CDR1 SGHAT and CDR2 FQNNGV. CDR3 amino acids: CASSLGLILANTGELFF. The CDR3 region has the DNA TGTGCCAGCAGCTTAGGCTTAATCCTGGCGAACACCGGGGAGCTGTTTTTT.

The CDR3 here is CASSLDRTVATNEKLFF. The CDR3 region has the DNA TGCGCCAGCAGCTTGGACAGAACCGTTGCAACTAATGAAAAACTGTTTTTT. This rearrangement joins TRBV5-1 to TRBJ1-4; D remains ambiguous. Germline-derived CDR1 and CDR2 are SGHRS and YFSETQ. The length of the CDR3 is 17 residues. V lost 0 bases and J 0 bases, leaving 12 bases between the germline ends.

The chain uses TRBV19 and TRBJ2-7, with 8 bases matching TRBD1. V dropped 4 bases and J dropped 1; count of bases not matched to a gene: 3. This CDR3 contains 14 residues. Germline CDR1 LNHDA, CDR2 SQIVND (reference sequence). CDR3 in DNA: TGTGCCAGTAGTACCGGGACAGGTTCCTACGAGCAGTACTTC. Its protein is CASSTGTGSYEQYF.

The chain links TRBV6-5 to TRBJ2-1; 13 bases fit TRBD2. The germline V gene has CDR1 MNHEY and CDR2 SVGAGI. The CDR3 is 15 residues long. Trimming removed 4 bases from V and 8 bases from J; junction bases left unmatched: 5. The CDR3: CASSWTSGRTYEQFF. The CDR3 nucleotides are TGTGCCAGCAGTTGGACTAGCGGGAGAACTTATGAGCAGTTCTTC.

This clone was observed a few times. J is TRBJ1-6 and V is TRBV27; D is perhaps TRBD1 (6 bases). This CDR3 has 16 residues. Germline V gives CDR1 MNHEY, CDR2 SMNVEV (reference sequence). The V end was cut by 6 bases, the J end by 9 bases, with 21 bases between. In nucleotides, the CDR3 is TGTGCCAGCAGCCGATACAGGGAACCCAAGTTTTCACCCCTCCACTTT. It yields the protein CASSRYREPKFSPLHF.

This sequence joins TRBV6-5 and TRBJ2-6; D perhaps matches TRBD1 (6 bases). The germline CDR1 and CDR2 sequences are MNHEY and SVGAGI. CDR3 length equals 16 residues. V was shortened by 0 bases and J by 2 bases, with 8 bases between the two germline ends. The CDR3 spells CASSYSYRAGANVLTF. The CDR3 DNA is TGTGCCAGCAGTTACTCGTACAGGGCTGGGGCCAACGTCCTGACTTTC.

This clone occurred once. In DNA, the CDR3 is TGCGCCAGCAGCTTGTCGGGTAGGAGCAATCAGCCCCAGCATTTT. Its protein is CASSLSGRSNQPQHF. The chain is built from TRBV5-1 and TRBJ1-5, with unresolved D. Germline V CDR1 and CDR2: SGHRS, YFSETQ. This CDR3 spans 15 amino acids. V was pared by 1 base and J by 1 base, with 9 bases between.

The CDR3 is CAISQGALGADTQYF. In DNA form, the CDR3 reads TGTGCCATATCACAGGGGGCGTTAGGCGCAGATACGCAGTATTTT. The V call is TRBV10-3, the J call TRBJ2-3; TRBD1 agrees at 9 bases. Per the germline V gene, CDR1 is ENHRY and CDR2 is SYGVKD. Trimming at V came to 9 bases and at J to 4 bases, leaving 11 bases not matched to a gene. The CDR3 length is 15 residues.

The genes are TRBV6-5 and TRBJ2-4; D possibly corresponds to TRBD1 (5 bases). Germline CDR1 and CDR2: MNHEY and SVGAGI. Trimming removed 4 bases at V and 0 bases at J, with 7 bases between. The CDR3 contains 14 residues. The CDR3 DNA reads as TGTGCCAGCAGTTCGACAGAAGCCAAAAACATTCAGTACTTC. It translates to CASSSTEAKNIQYF.

CDR3 loop: CAGNQGVYGYTF. The DNA of the CDR3 is TGTGCCGGTAATCAGGGAGTCTATGGCTACACCTTC. J is TRBJ1-2 and V is TRBV6-1; D is perhaps TRBD1 (5 bases). Germline CDR1 reads MNHNS; CDR2 reads SASEGT. The V gene lost 11 bases and the J gene lost 4 bases, with 14 bases spanning the gap. The CDR3 has 12 amino acids.

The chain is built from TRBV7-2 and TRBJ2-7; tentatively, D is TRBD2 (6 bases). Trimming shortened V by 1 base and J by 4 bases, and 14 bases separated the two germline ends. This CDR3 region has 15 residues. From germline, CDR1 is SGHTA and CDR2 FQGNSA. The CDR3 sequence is CASSLGVAGTYEQYF. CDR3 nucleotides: TGTGCCAGCAGCTTAGGGGTCGCGGGGACTTACGAGCAGTACTTC.

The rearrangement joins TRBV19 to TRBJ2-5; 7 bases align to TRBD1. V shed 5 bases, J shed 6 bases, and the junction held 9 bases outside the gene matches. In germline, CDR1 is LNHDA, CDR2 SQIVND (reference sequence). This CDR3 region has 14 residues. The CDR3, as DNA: TGTGCCAGTAGTTACGACAGGGACGGAAAGACCCAGTACTTC. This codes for CASSYDRDGKTQYF.

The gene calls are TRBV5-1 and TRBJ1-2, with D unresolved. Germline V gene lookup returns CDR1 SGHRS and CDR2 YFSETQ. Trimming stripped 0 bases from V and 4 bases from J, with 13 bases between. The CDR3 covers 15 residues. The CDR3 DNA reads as TGCGCCAGCAGCTTGGCCCTCTCGGGAACCTATGGCTACACCTTC. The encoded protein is CASSLALSGTYGYTF. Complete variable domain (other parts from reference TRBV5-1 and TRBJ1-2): KAGVTQTPRYLIKTRGQQVTLSCSPISGHRSVSWYQQTPGQGLQFLFEYFSETQRNKGNFPGRFSGRQFSNSRSEMNVSTLELGDSALYLCASSLALSGTYGYTFGSGTRLTVV.

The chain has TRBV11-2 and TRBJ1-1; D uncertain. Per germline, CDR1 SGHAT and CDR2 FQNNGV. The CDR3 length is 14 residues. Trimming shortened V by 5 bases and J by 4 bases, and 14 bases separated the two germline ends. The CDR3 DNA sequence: TGTGCCAGCAGCCTGAGATTGGTTCCCACTGAAGCTTTCTTT. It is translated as CASSLRLVPTEAFF. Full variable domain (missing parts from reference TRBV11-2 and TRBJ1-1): EAGVAQSPRYKIIEKRQSVAFWCNPISGHATLYWYQQILGQGPKLLIQFQNNGVVDDSQLPKDRFSAERLKGVDSTLKIQPAKLEDSAVYLCASSLRLVPTEAFFGQGTRLTVV.

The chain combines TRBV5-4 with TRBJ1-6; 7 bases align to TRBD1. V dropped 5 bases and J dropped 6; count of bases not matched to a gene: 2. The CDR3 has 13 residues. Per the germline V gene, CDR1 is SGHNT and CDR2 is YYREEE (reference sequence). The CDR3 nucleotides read TGTGCCAGCAGGGGGACAGCTAATTCACCCCTCCACTTT. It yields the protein CASRGTANSPLHF. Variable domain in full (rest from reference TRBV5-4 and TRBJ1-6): ETGVTQSPTHLIKTRGQQVTLRCSSQSGHNTVSWYQQALGQGPQFIFQYYREEENGRGNFPPRFSGLQFPNYSSELNVNALELDDSALYLCASRGTANSPLHFGNGTRLTVT.

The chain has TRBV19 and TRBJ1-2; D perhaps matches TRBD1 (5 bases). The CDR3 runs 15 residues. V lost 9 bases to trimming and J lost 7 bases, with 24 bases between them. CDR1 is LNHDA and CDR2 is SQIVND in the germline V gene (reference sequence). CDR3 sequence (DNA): TGTGCCAGCGAACAGGAGTCAATCCCCCGGGGTGGCTACACCTTC. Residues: CASEQESIPRGGYTF.

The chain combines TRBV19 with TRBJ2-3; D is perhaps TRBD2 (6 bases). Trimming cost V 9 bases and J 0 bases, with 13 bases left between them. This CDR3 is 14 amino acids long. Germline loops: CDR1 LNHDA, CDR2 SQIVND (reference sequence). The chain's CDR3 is CASARGLSTDTQYF. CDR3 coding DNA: TGTGCCAGCGCCCGGGGACTCAGCACAGATACGCAGTATTTT.

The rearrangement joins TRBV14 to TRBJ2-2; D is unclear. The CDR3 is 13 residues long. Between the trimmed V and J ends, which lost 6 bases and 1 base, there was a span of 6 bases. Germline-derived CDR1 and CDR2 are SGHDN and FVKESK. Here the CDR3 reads CASSRMNTGELFF. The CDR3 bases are TGTGCCAGCAGTCGTATGAACACCGGGGAGCTGTTTTTT.

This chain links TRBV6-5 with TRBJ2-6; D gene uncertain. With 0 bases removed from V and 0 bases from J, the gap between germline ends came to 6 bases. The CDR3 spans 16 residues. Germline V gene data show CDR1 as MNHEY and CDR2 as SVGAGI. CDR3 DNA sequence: TGTGCCAGCAGTTACTCGTCTGTCTCTGGGGCCAACGTCCTGACTTTC. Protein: CASSYSSVSGANVLTF.